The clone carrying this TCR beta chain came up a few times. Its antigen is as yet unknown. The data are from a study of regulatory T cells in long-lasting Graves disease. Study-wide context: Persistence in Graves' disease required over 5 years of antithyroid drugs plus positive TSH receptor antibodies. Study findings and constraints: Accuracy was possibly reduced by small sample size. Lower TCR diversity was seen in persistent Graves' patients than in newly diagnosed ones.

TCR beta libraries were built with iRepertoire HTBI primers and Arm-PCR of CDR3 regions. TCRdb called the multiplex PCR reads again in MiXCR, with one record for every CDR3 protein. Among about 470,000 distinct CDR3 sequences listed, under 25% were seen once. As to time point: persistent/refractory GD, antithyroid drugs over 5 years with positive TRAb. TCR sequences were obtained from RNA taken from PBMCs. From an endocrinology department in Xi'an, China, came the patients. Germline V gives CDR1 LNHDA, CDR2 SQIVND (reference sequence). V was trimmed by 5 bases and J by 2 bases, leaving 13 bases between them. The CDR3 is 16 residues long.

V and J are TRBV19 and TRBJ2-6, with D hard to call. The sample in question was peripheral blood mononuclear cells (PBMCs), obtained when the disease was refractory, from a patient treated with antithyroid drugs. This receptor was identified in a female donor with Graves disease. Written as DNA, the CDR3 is TGTGCCAGTAGTCCCTACATAGCAGCTGGGGCCAACGTCCTGACTTTC. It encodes CASSPYIAAGANVLTF.